What follows describes a single TCR beta chain. This record comes from a study of OX40 agonist ivuxolimab in advanced cancers. Study in general: Every 2 weeks, ivuxolimab was infused into the patients intravenously at between 0.01 and 10 mg/kg.

Some clones are missing from TCRdb's copy, which holds only in-frame ones; the method was immunoSEQ multiplex PCR. This sample has under 100,000 clones, with roughly 80% found just once. Germline CDR1 reads SGHTA; CDR2 reads FQGNSA. V lost 2 bases to trimming and J lost 3 bases, with 12 bases between them. The CDR3 extends over 15 amino acids. The clonotype originates from an adult with an advanced solid tumor such as melanoma, head and neck, liver or kidney cancer. This specimen was CD4+ or CD8+ T cells sorted from blood, taken in a trial of the OX40 agonist ivuxolimab. This chain links TRBV7-2 with TRBJ2-3, with D tentatively TRBD1 (5 bases). CDR3 region: CASSLPTSGTDTQYF. Written as DNA, the CDR3 is TGTGCCAGCAGCTTACCCACGTCAGGGACAGATACGCAGTATTTT.